The clone carrying this T cell receptor (beta chain) was counted a few times. TCRdb keeps only in-frame clones here, not all; method: immunoSEQ multiplex PCR. Among 410,000 or so clones listed, about 89% were seen once. The V end was cut by 8 bases, the J end by 0 bases, with 23 bases between. Looked up from germline, CDR1 is SGHTA and CDR2 is FQGTGA. The CDR3 is 17 amino acids. This sample stems from a study of blood T cell repertoires in COVID-19. At the level of the study: Spain, Italy and the United States supplied samples that represented acute and convalescent COVID-19. Nucleic acid was either cDNA or gDNA, and it came from T cells, B-cell-depleted T cells, or PBMCs.

The gene calls are TRBV7-3 and TRBJ2-7; tentatively, D is TRBD2 (5 bases). Sequenced: peripheral blood. This TCR was recovered from a woman aged 40 to 49 with COVID-19, enrolled during active disease. CDR3 amino acids: CASALRRVLWSSYEQYF. The CDR3 DNA is TGTGCCAGCGCCTTGAGGCGGGTGCTTTGGAGCTCCTACGAGCAGTACTTC.